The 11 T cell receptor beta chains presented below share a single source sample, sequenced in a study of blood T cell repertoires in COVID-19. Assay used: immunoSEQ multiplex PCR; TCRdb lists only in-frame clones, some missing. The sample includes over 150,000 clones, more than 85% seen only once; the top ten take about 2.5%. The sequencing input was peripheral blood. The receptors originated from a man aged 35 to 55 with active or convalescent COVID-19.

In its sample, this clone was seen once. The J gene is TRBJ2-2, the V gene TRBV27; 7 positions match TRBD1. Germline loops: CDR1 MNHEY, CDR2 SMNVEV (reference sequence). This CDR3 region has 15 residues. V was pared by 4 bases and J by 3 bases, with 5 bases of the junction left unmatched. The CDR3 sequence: CASSSTGVHTGELFF. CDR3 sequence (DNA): TGTGCCAGCAGTTCCACAGGGGTCCACACCGGGGAGCTGTTTTTT.

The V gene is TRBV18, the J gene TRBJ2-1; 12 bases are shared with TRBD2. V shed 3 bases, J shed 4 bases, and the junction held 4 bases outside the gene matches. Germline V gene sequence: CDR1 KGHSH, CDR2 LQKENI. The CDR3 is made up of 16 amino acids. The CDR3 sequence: CASSPSLAGGYNEQFF. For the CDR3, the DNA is TGTGCCAGCTCACCCTCCCTAGCGGGGGGGTACAATGAGCAGTTCTTC.

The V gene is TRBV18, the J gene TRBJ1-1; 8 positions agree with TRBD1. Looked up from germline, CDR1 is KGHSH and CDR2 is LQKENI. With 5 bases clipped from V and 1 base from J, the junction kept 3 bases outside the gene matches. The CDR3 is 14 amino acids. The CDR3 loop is CASSFGQGNTEAFF. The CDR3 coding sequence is TGTGCCAGCTCATTCGGACAGGGGAACACTGAAGCTTTCTTT.

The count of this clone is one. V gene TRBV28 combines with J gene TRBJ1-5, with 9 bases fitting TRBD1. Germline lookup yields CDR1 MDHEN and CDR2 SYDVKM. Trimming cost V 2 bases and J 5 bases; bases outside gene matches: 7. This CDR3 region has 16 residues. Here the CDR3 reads CASSLVTGGFHQPQHF. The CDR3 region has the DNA TGTGCCAGCAGTTTAGTGACAGGGGGTTTTCATCAGCCCCAGCATTTT.

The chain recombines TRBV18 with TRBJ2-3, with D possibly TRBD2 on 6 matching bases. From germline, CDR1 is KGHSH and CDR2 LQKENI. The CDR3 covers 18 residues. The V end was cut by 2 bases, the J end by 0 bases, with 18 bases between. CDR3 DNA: TGTGCCAGCTCACCAAGGCCAGGCTTTGGGACTAGCACAGATACGCAGTATTTT. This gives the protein CASSPRPGFGTSTDTQYF. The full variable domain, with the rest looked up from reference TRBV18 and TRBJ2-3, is NAGVMQNPRHLVRRRGQEARLRCSPMKGHSHVYWYRQLPEEGLKFMVYLQKENIIDESGMPKERFSAEFPKEGPSILRIQQVVRGDSAAYFCASSPRPGFGTSTDTQYFGPGTRLTVL.

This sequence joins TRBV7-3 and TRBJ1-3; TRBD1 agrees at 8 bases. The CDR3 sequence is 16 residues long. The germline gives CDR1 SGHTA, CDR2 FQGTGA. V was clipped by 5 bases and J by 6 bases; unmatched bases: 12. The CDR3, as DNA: TGTGCCAGCAGCCAAGTCCCTGGGACAGGCGAAAACACCATATATTTT. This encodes CASSQVPGTGENTIYF.

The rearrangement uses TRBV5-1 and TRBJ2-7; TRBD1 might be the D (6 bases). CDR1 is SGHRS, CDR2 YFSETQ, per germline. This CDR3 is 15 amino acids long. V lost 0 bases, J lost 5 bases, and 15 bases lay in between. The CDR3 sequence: CASSLATGMGNEQYF. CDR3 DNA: TGCGCCAGCAGCTTGGCCACAGGGATGGGGAACGAGCAGTACTTC.

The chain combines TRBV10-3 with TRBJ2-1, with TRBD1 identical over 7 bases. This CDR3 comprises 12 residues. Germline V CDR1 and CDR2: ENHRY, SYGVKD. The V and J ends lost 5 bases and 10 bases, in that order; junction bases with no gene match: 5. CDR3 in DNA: TGTGCCATCAGTAGTACAGGGGCGGAGCAGTTCTTC. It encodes CAISSTGAEQFF.

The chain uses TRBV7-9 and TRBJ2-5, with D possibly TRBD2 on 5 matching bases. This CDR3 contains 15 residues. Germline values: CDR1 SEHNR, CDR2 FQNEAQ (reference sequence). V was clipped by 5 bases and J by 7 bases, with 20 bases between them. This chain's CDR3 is CASSTLFGLRRTQYF. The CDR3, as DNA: TGTGCCAGCAGCACCCTTTTCGGACTCCGACGGACCCAGTACTTC. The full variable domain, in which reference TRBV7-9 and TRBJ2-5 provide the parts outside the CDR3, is DTGVSQNPRHKITKRGQNVTFRCDPISEHNRLYWYRQTLGQGPEFLTYFQNEAQLEKSRLLSDRFSAERPKGSFSTLEIQRTEQGDSAMYLCASSTLFGLRRTQYFGPGTRLLVL.

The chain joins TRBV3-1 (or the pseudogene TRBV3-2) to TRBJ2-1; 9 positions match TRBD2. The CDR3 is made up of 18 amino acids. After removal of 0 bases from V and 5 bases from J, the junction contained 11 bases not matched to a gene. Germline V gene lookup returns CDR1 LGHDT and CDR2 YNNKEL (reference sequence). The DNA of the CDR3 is TGTGCCAGCAGCCAAGACCCCCCGGCGGGGGGGTGGGACAATGAGCAGTTCTTC. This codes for CASSQDPPAGGWDNEQFF.

CDR3 DNA sequence: TGTGCCAGCAGTTTGGAGCGCGAGCAGTACTTC. Protein sequence: CASSLEREQYF. J is TRBJ2-7 and V is TRBV6-6; unclear D gene. Between the trimmed V and J ends, which lost 4 bases and 6 bases, there was a span of 7 bases. CDR1 MNHNY and CDR2 SVGAGI come from the germline V gene (reference sequence). The CDR3 runs 11 residues.